This T cell receptor (beta chain) derives from a study of blood T cell repertoires in COVID-19. About the research overall: The study drew acute and convalescent COVID-19 samples from the United States, Italy and Spain. In each case, the material was cDNA or gDNA derived from T cells, B-cell-depleted T cells, or PBMCs.

The authors' processing: Reference gene primer amplification yielded estimated nucleated cell counts. The table came from immunoSEQ multiplex PCR; TCRdb's copy has only in-frame clones and leaves some out. For V, J and clone size, that table is used; D and trimming come from the DNA. The table records roughly 150,000 clones, under 85% of them present only once. The sequencing input was peripheral blood. This TCR was sampled from a woman of 80 years or more with acute or convalescent COVID-19.

CDR3 DNA: TGTGCCAGCAGGACGGGAGCTGGAAACACCATATATTTT. The encoded protein is CASRTGAGNTIYF. This rearrangement joins TRBV6-5 to TRBJ1-3; D is unclear. The V gene's germline CDR1 is MNHEY and CDR2 SVGAGI. The CDR3 consists of 13 residues. The V gene lost 6 bases and the J gene lost 2 bases, with 8 bases spanning the gap.